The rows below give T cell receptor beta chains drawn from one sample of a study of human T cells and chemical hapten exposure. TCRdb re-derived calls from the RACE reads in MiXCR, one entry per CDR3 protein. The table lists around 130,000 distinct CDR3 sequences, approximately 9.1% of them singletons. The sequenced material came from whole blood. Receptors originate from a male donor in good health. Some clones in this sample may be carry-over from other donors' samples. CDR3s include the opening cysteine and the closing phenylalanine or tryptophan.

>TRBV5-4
CASSLGFASGRAGFYNEQFF
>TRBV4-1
CASSQDRTAVREQFF
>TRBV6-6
CASRHRAGELFF
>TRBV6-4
CASSDGENTEAFF
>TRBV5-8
CASSLNGVLGTQYF
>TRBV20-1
CSASRTSGNNEQFF
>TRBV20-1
CSARQGAENQPQHF
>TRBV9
CASSASGTGSYEQYF
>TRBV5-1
CASSLSRVDTEAFF
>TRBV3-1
CASSPPGHYSYNEQFF
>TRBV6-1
CASSATPGQTNTEAFF
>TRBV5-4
CASSLGDPQSYEQYF
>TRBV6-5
CASSSPGLAGVDEQFF
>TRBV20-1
CSVRRQDYGYTF
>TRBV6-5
CASTPGAFYNEQFF
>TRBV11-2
CASSLAGTGRRAQYF
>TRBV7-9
CASRLLGLAAGELFF
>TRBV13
CASSLVYSPLHF
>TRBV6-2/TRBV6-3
CASRRGGTQNEKLFF
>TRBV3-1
CASSQGADSSGNTIYF
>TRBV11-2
CASSEDRGETYEQYF
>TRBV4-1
CASSQVQVGNQPQHF
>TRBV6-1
CASTGQGTNNSPLHF
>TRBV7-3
CASSLTGITNTGELFF
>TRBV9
CASSSTRQAMNTEAFF
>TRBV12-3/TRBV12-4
CASRQGAAGELFF
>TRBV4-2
CASSHTGQGGNEQFF
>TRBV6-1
CASVGTGRGPGTEAFF
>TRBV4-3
CASSQDGTGDTGELFF
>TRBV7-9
CASSLPPAQGAYEQYF
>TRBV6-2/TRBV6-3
CASSYVPEGITDTQYF
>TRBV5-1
CTSSPGLKFKGEQFF
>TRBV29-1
CSVEAPGQSLYEQYF